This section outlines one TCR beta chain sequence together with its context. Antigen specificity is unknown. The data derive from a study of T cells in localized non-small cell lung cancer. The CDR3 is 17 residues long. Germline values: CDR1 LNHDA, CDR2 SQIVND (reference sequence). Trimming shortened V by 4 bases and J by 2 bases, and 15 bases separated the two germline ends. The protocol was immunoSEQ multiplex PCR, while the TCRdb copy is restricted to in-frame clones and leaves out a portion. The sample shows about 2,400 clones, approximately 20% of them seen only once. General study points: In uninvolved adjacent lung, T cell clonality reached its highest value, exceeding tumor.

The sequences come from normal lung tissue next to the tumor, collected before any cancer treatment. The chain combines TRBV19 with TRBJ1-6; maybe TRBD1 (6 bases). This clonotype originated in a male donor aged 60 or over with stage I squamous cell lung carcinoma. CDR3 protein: CASSTGPGDAYNSPLHF. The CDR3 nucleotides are TGTGCCAGTAGTACCGGACCAGGGGACGCCTATAATTCACCCCTCCACTTT.